The sequence of this T cell receptor (beta chain) was determined in a study of T cells in Graves' hyperthyroidism and ophthalmopathy. A remark on this clonotype: Its antigen is still unknown.

Exclusions: uncontrolled infection, other autoimmune disease, pregnancy, lactation. Amplification targeted TCR beta CDR3 regions from RNA transcripts. First-round RT-PCR with HTBI primers amplified the TCR CDR3 region. TCRdb reprocessed the multiplex PCR reads via MiXCR and lists one record per CDR3 protein. The profile shows a few hundred thousand distinct CDR3 sequences, 40% to 55% of them singletons. CDR1 is ENHRY and CDR2 is SYGVKD in the germline V gene. The CDR3 runs to 17 residues. With 5 bases clipped from V and 4 bases from J, the junction kept 11 bases outside the gene matches. Findings and limits, study-wide: Ophthalmopathy and stable hyperthyroidism were separated by a 13 V-J model.

Sequencing was performed on peripheral blood or thyroid tissue (not recorded which). This sequence joins TRBV10-3 and TRBJ2-6, with TRBD2 matching 7 bases. The sequence was obtained from a woman under 30 with Graves' hyperthyroidism. CDR3 DNA sequence: TGTGCCATCAGTTCTAGCGGATCGAACACCGGGGCCAACGTCCTGACTTTC. Translated, it gives CAISSSGSNTGANVLTF.